A single sample gave rise to the 17 T cell receptor beta chains below, sequenced in a study of STAT5B mutations in CD4+ large granular lymphocyte leukemia. Sequencing was performed with immunoSEQ multiplex PCR; in TCRdb, only in-frame clones are kept and a portion is missing. Counted here are 4,700 or so clones, around 88% occurring once; the ten biggest clones make up roughly 80%. The specimen was PBMCs. Every receptor here comes from a man aged 35 to 55 with CD4+ T-cell large granular lymphocyte leukemia.

The rearrangement uses TRBV18 and TRBJ2-7; D is unclear. V gave up 1 base and J gave up 4 bases, with 8 bases separating them. CDR3 length: 13 residues. Germline CDR1 reads KGHSH; CDR2 reads LQKENI. CDR3 in amino acids: CASSPQNVYEQYF. The CDR3 DNA reads as TGTGCCAGCTCACCACAGAATGTGTACGAGCAGTACTTC.

This clone was detected only a few times. This chain connects TRBV9 to TRBJ2-7, with a possible D match to TRBD1 (5 bases). V lost 0 bases to trimming and J lost 2 bases, with 18 bases between them. The CDR3 runs to 17 residues. Germline V gene lookup returns CDR1 SGDLS and CDR2 YYNGEE. The CDR3 DNA follows: TGTGCCAGCAGCGTAGCTACCCGTAGAGACAGCGCCTACGAGCAGTACTTC. Residues: CASSVATRRDSAYEQYF.

The V and J genes are TRBV2 and TRBJ2-6, with D perhaps TRBD2 (5 bases). Germline V CDR1 and CDR2: SNHLY, FYNNEI. Between the trimmed V and J ends, which lost 3 bases and 2 bases, there was a span of 5 bases. This CDR3 is 14 amino acids long. The DNA for the CDR3 is TGTGCCAGCAGTGAGCGGGCTGGGGCCAACGTCCTGACTTTC. Translating gives CASSERAGANVLTF.

The chain joins TRBV5-1 to TRBJ2-5; the match to TRBD1 covers 7 bases. CDR3 size: 15 residues. The V and J ends lost 0 bases and 6 bases, in that order; junction bases with no gene match: 8. Germline V lookup: CDR1 SGHRS, CDR2 YFSETQ. The CDR3 DNA sequence: TGCGCCAGCAGCTTGGAAGGGGGCGGTCGTCAGACCCAGTACTTC. Amino acids: CASSLEGGGRQTQYF.

This chain uses TRBV6-6 with TRBJ1-2; a weak D match, TRBD1 (5 bases). Germline V gene lookup returns CDR1 MNHNY and CDR2 SVGAGI (reference sequence). Trimming left V 2 bases short and J 7 bases short, with 14 bases between. The CDR3 consists of 14 residues. CDR3 sequence (DNA): TGTGCCAGCAGTTACACCGGGACCGAAGCTGGCTACACCTTC. Its translation is CASSYTGTEAGYTF.

The chain uses TRBV29-1 and TRBJ1-1, with D tentatively TRBD1 (5 bases). The CDR3 totals 14 residues. V was trimmed by 7 bases and J by 3 bases, leaving 18 bases between them. Germline-derived CDR1 and CDR2 are SQVTM and ANQGSEA. DNA of the CDR3: TGCAGCGCTAAGAGGGCTTCGGGGGACACTGAAGCTTTCTTT. It yields the protein CSAKRASGDTEAFF.

CDR3 loop: CASSIGETGTEAFF. The CDR3 coding sequence is TGTGCCAGTAGTATTGGGGAGACGGGCACTGAAGCTTTCTTT. The J gene is TRBJ1-1, the V gene TRBV19, with unresolved D. The CDR3 runs to 14 residues. The V gene's germline CDR1 is LNHDA and CDR2 SQIVND (reference sequence). V gave up 3 bases and J gave up 4 bases, with 12 bases separating them.

The chain couples TRBV11-3 to TRBJ2-5; no firm D call. Germline assignment: CDR1 SGHNT and CDR2 YENEEA. This CDR3 is built from 16 residues. Trimming left V 1 base short and J 0 bases short, with 12 bases between. The CDR3 bases are TGTGCCAGCAGCTTAGTTGGCGGCTCGTACCAAGAGACCCAGTACTTC. Its translation: CASSLVGGSYQETQYF. Full variable domain (outside the CDR3, taken from reference TRBV11-3 and TRBJ2-5): EAGVVQSPRYKIIEKKQPVAFWCNPISGHNTLYWYLQNLGQGPELLIRYENEEAVDDSQLPKDRFSAERLKGVDSTLKIQPAELGDSAVYLCASSLVGGSYQETQYFGPGTRLLVL.

The chain recombines TRBV6-1 with TRBJ2-5, with 9 bases fitting TRBD2. J was trimmed by 2 bases and V by 3 bases; bases with no gene match: 4. This CDR3 has 15 amino acids. Germline CDR1 reads MNHNS; CDR2 reads SASEGT. CDR3 bases: TGTGCCAGCAGTGAGACAGCGGGAGGTCAAGAGACCCAGTACTTC. Residues: CASSETAGGQETQYF.

This chain uses TRBV19 with TRBJ1-5, with 8 bases aligning to TRBD1. Germline lookup yields CDR1 LNHDA and CDR2 SQIVND (reference sequence). The CDR3 totals 14 residues. V trimming: 10 bases; J trimming: 9 bases; junction bases outside the gene matches: 14. CDR3 nucleotide sequence: TGTGCCACCGAAGGCCAGGGGGCCACCGTGCCCCAGCATTTT. Its protein product is CATEGQGATVPQHF. Full variable domain (outside the CDR3, taken from reference TRBV19 and TRBJ1-5): DGGITQSPKYLFRKEGQNVTLSCEQNLNHDAMYWYRQDPGQGLRLIYYSQIVNDFQKGDIAEGYSVSREKKESFPLTVTSAQKNPTAFYLCATEGQGATVPQHFGDGTRLSIL.

The V and J genes are TRBV27 and TRBJ2-1; tentatively, D is TRBD2 (6 bases). This CDR3 is built from 14 residues. Germline CDR1 MNHEY, CDR2 SMNVEV (reference sequence). V was pared by 7 bases and J by 3 bases, with 13 bases between. The CDR3 bases are TGTGCCAGCACCCGGGACTGGAACTACAATGAGCAGTTCTTC. This sequence encodes CASTRDWNYNEQFF.

The J gene is TRBJ1-1, the V gene TRBV15; 8 positions agree with TRBD1. Per the germline V gene, CDR1 is LNHNV and CDR2 is YYDKDF (reference sequence). V was clipped by 4 bases and J by 7 bases; unmatched bases: 5. This CDR3 contains 13 residues. CDR3 DNA: TGTGCCACCAGCATTGACAGGGGACGTGAAGCTTTCTTT. Protein: CATSIDRGREAFF.

The chain uses TRBV7-9 and TRBJ1-2; no definite D call. The V and J ends lost 0 bases and 7 bases respectively, with 9 bases between them. Germline CDR1 and CDR2: SEHNR and FQNEAQ (reference sequence). CDR3 length equals 13 residues. The CDR3 loop reads CASSLAERGGYTF. The CDR3 DNA follows: TGTGCCAGCAGCTTAGCGGAACGGGGTGGCTACACCTTC.

The chain links TRBV19 to TRBJ2-1; D is perhaps TRBD2 (7 bases). CDR3 length equals 14 residues. The V gene lost 4 bases and the J gene lost 5 bases, with 12 bases spanning the gap. CDR1 LNHDA and CDR2 SQIVND come from the germline V gene (reference sequence). Here the CDR3 reads CASSRWEGDNEQFF. The DNA for the CDR3 is TGTGCCAGTAGTAGGTGGGAGGGGGACAATGAGCAGTTCTTC.

The J gene is TRBJ1-1, the V gene TRBV5-1; weak D call: TRBD1 (6 bases). With 4 bases removed from V and 2 bases from J, the gap between germline ends came to 12 bases. The germline gives CDR1 SGHRS, CDR2 YFSETQ. The CDR3 has 14 residues. The CDR3, as DNA: TGCGCCAGCAGCCTAGACAGGACCAACACTGAAGCTTTCTTT. Translation: CASSLDRTNTEAFF.

The chain is built from TRBV6-1 and TRBJ1-4, with no clear D. V gave up 8 bases and J gave up 5 bases, with 12 bases separating them. Germline V CDR1 and CDR2: MNHNS, SASEGT. The CDR3 length is 13 residues. CDR3: CASELSLNEKLFF. The CDR3 bases are TGTGCCAGCGAACTCAGTCTCAATGAAAAACTGTTTTTT.

The gene calls are TRBV4-1 and TRBJ2-3; D might be TRBD2 (6 bases). The ends were cut back, 1 base at V and 5 bases at J, with 25 bases in the middle. The CDR3 sequence is 19 residues long. Germline V CDR1 and CDR2: MGHRA, YSYEKL. The CDR3 protein is CASSQVGGVARRDRDTQYF. Written as DNA, the CDR3 is TGCGCCAGCAGCCAAGTCGGGGGAGTGGCCAGACGTGATAGAGATACGCAGTATTTT.